The T cell receptor beta chain described here comes from a study of T cell responses to AZD1222 COVID-19 vaccine. Study-wide results and caveats: Dominant at 160-218 and 743-854, vaccine-associated CD4 TCRs also spanned spike. White British donors predominated, females outnumbered males, and clonal diversity was possibly underestimated.

Here immunoSEQ multiplex PCR was the method, and the copy in TCRdb shows in-frame clones only, minus some. Here the sample spans 150,000 to 250,000 clones, roughly 90% being singletons. Concerning this clone: As yet, its antigen is unknown.

Germline lookup yields CDR1 SNHLY and CDR2 FYNNEI. Trimming stripped 5 bases from V and 9 bases from J, with 14 bases between. There are 14 residues in the CDR3. This sequence originates from an adult who received the AZD1222 COVID-19 vaccine. This specimen was peripheral blood, taken 28 days after the second AZD1222 dose. J is TRBJ1-6 and V is TRBV2; no definite D call. CDR3 loop: CASSRPRLGSPLHF. The CDR3 DNA follows: TGTGCCAGCAGTAGACCGCGCTTGGGTTCACCCCTCCACTTT.